Listed below are T cell receptor beta chains from one sample, sequenced in a study of shared clonotypes between healthy human individuals. Profiling relied on immunoSEQ multiplex PCR, and the TCRdb table lists in-frame clones only, not all of them. The repertoire includes roughly 2 million clones, around 95% of them detected once, and roughly 0.13% sits in the top ten. Sequenced: naive CD4+ T cells sorted from blood. Receptors originate from a man between 18 and 29 years old in good health. CDR3s include the opening cysteine and the closing phenylalanine or tryptophan. The order of the fields is clone size, V gene, D gene, J gene, CDR3 protein, CDR3 DNA. A D gene is named only where the DNA matches it firmly. Clone size is stated in some rows and not others, as once, few, many or a class when expanded.

-	TRBV27	TRBD2	TRBJ2-1	CASSLAGGLSYNEQFF	TGTGCCAGCAGTTTGGCGGGAGGACTCTCCTACAATGAGCAGTTCTTC
-	TRBV6-6	-	TRBJ2-1	CASSYLYNEQFF	TGTGCCAGCAGTTATCTTTACAATGAGCAGTTCTTC
-	TRBV6-1	TRBD1	TRBJ1-5	CASSGGQLGNQPQHF	TGTGCCAGCAGTGGGGGACAGTTAGGCAATCAGCCCCAGCATTTT
few	TRBV19	-	TRBJ1-1	CASSITKNTEAFF	TGTGCCAGTAGTATTACCAAGAACACTGAAGCTTTCTTT
-	TRBV5-4	-	TRBJ1-2	CASSSVWGGYTF	TGTGCCAGCAGCTCGGTTTGGGGTGGCTACACCTTC
-	TRBV29-1	TRBD1	TRBJ2-7	CSVERDRGYEQYF	TGCAGCGTTGAAAGGGACAGGGGTTACGAGCAGTACTTC
-	TRBV6-5	TRBD2	TRBJ2-1	CASSYLAGLYNEQFF	TGTGCCAGCAGTTACTTAGCGGGTCTATACAATGAGCAGTTCTTC
-	TRBV5-6	TRBD2	TRBJ2-3	CASSLGGRRDTQYF	TGTGCCAGCAGCTTGGGCGGGAGGAGAGATACGCAGTATTTT
-	TRBV7-8	TRBD1	TRBJ1-5	CASSAPGQTMHF	TGTGCCAGCAGCGCACCGGGACAGACAATGCATTTT
-	TRBV30	-	TRBJ1-4	CAWNLRPSNEKLFF	TGTGCCTGGAACCTTCGACCGAGTAATGAAAAACTGTTTTTT
-	TRBV28	-	TRBJ2-7	CASSFPGARHYEQYF	TGTGCCAGCAGTTTTCCGGGAGCCCGACATTACGAGCAGTACTTC
-	TRBV19	-	TRBJ1-5	CASSIDPLAQPQHF	TGTGCCAGTAGTATAGATCCCCTGGCCCAGCCCCAGCATTTT
-	TRBV5-1	-	TRBJ2-7	CASSTGPTGEQYF	TGCGCCAGCAGCACGGGACCTACCGGGGAGCAGTACTTC
-	TRBV2	-	TRBJ1-2	CASSRRVNYGYTF	TGTGCCAGCAGCCGCCGTGTTAACTATGGCTACACCTTC
-	TRBV28	TRBD2	TRBJ2-1	CASSFLDLSGGVNEQFF	TGTGCCAGCAGTTTTTTAGATCTGAGCGGGGGAGTGAATGAGCAGTTCTTC
-	TRBV7-2	TRBD2	TRBJ2-5	CASSLAGPGTKLQETQYF	TGTGCCAGCAGCTTAGCTGGACCCGGGACTAAGCTACAAGAGACCCAGTACTTC